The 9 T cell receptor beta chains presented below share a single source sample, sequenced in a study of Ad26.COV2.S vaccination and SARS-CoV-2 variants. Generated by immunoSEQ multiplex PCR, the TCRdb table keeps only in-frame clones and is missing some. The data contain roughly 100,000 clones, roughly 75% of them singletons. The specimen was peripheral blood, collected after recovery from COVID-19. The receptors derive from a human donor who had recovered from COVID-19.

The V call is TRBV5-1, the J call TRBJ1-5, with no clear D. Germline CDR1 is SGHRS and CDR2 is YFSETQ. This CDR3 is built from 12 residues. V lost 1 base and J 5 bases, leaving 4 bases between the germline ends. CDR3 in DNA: TGCGCCAGCAGCTTGACAGATCAGCCCCAGCATTTT. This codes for CASSLTDQPQHF.

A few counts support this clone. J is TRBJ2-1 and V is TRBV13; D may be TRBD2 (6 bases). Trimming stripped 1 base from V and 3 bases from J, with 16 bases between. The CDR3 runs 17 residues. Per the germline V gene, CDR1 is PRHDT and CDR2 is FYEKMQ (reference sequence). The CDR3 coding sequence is TGTGCCAGCAGCTTAGCGGGGGTTACACTACACTACAATGAGCAGTTCTTC. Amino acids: CASSLAGVTLHYNEQFF. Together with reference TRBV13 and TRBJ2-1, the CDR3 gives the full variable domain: AAGVIQSPRHLIKEKRETATLKCYPIPRHDTVYWYQQGPGQDPQFLISFYEKMQSDKGSIPDRFSAQQFSDYHSELNMSSLELGDSALYFCASSLAGVTLHYNEQFFGPGTRLTVL.

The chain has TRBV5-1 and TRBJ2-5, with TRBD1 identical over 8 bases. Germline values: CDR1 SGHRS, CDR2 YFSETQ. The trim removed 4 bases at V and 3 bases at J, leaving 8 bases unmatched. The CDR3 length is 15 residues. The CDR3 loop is CASSPVGQAEETQYF. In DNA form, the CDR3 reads TGCGCCAGCAGCCCGGTGGGACAGGCCGAAGAGACCCAGTACTTC.

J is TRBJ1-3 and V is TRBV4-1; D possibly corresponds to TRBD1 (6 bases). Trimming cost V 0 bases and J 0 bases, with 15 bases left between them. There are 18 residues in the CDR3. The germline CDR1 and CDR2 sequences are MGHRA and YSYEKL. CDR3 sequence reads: CASSQELTLDSSGNTIYF. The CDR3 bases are TGCGCCAGCAGCCAAGAACTGACCTTGGACAGCTCTGGAAACACCATATATTTT.

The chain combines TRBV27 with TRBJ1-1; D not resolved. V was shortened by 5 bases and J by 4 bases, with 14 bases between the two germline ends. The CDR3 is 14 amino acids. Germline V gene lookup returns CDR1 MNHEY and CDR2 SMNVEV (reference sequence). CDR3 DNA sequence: TGTGCCAGCAGTGACCCAGAGGAGGTCACTGAAGCTTTCTTT. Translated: CASSDPEEVTEAFF.

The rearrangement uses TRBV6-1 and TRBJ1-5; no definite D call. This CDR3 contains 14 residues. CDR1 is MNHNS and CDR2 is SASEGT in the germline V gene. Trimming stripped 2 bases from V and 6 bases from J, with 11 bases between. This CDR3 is CASSEIGPSQPQHF. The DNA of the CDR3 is TGTGCCAGCAGTGAAATTGGGCCAAGTCAGCCCCAGCATTTT.

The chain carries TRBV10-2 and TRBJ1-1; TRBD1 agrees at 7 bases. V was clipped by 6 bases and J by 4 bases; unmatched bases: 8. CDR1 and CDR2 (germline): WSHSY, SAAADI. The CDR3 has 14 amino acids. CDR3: CASREDRDSTEAFF. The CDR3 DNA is TGCGCCAGCAGGGAAGACAGGGACAGCACTGAAGCTTTCTTT.

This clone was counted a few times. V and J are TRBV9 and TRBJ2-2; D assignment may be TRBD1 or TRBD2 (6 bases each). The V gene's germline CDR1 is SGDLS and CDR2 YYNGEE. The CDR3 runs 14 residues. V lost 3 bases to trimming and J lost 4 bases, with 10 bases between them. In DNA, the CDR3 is TGTGCCAGCAGCGGGGGGGCGGTCACCGGGGAGCTGTTTTTT. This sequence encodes CASSGGAVTGELFF. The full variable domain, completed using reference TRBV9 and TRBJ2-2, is DSGVTQTPKHLITATGQRVTLRCSPRSGDLSVYWYQQSLDQGLQFLIQYYNGEERAKGNILERFSAQQFPDLHSELNLSSLELGDSALYFCASSGGAVTGELFFGEGSRLTVL.

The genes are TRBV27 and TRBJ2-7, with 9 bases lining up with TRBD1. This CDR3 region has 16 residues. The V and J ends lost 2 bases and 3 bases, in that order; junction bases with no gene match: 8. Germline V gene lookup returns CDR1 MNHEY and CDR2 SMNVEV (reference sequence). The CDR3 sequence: CASSLRTPGQGYEQYF. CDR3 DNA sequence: TGTGCCAGCAGTTTACGTACTCCGGGACAGGGCTACGAGCAGTACTTC.